Shown below are 26 T cell receptor beta chains from a single sample sequenced in a study of CD8 T cells in ankylosing spondylitis. These receptors have no identified antigens. Study results and caveats: Blood from ankylosing spondylitis patients appeared to carry a characteristic eight-variant TCR beta motif.

Each CDR3 protein gets one entry after TCRdb re-called the 5' RACE reads with MiXCR. Of 650,000 to 800,000 distinct CDR3 sequences in the sample, around 17% were seen once. Sample: blood, either unsorted or a sorted T cell fraction (not recorded which). These receptors were taken from a male donor with ankylosing spondylitis.

A few counts support this clonotype. The gene calls are TRBV12-3 or TRBV12-4 and TRBJ1-1; weak D call: TRBD1 (5 bases). V lost 1 base and J 6 bases, leaving 15 bases between the germline ends. CDR3 length equals 15 residues. As DNA, the CDR3 is TGTGCCAGCAGTTTAGAAGGACATTGGGCTCCTGAAGCTTTCTTT. Translation: CASSLEGHWAPEAFF.

This clonotype was counted between two and nine times. The CDR3 spells CASSLWGTHNEQFF. CDR3 sequence (DNA): TGTGCCAGCAGTTTATGGGGTACCCACAATGAGCAGTTCTTC. The rearrangement links TRBV12-3 or TRBV12-4 to TRBJ2-1, with D uncertain. V was trimmed by 2 bases and J by 5 bases, leaving 10 bases between them. The CDR3 consists of 14 residues.

CDR3 bases: TGTGCCAGCTCACCAGCGGGGGCCCCAGAAGATACGCAGTATTTT. It translates to CASSPAGAPEDTQYF. The gene calls are TRBV18 and TRBJ2-3; D perhaps matches TRBD2 (7 bases). Germline CDR1 reads KGHSH; CDR2 reads LQKENI. CDR3 length equals 15 residues. V was pared by 2 bases and J by 5 bases, with 14 bases between.

The rearrangement joins TRBV27 to TRBJ2-7; perhaps TRBD1 as D (6 bases). Germline CDR1 and CDR2: MNHEY and SMNVEV (reference sequence). V gave up 8 bases and J gave up 4 bases, with 15 bases separating them. The CDR3 consists of 13 residues. CDR3 sequence: CASGKQGWYEQYF. The CDR3 DNA is TGTGCCAGCGGTAAACAGGGTTGGTACGAGCAGTACTTC.

CDR3 loop: CASSPTPLNTDTQYF. The DNA of the CDR3 is TGTGCCAGCAGCCCAACCCCCTTAAACACAGATACGCAGTATTTT. The V gene is TRBV7-9, the J gene TRBJ2-3; D is unclear. V was pared by 5 bases and J by 2 bases, with 14 bases between. This CDR3 comprises 15 residues. CDR1 is SEHNR, CDR2 FQNEAQ, per germline (reference sequence).

The V gene is TRBV12-3 or TRBV12-4, the J gene TRBJ1-1; D possibly corresponds to TRBD1 (5 bases). The CDR3 consists of 11 residues. The V and J ends lost 5 bases and 7 bases respectively, with 8 bases between them. DNA for the CDR3: TGTGCCAGCAGTCCAGGGTATGAAGCTTTCTTT. Translated: CASSPGYEAFF.

This clonotype showed up just a few times. The chain links TRBV20-1 to TRBJ2-3; unclear D gene. V dropped 2 bases and J dropped 6 bases, with 6 bases sitting between them. The germline V gene has CDR1 DFQATT and CDR2 SNEGSKA (reference sequence). This CDR3 spans 11 amino acids. The CDR3 loop is CSARPLDTQYF. The CDR3 nucleotides read TGCAGTGCTAGACCGCTCGATACGCAGTATTTT.

This clonotype was found a few times. The chain couples TRBV20-1 to TRBJ1-3, with D possibly TRBD1 on 5 matching bases. CDR1 DFQATT and CDR2 SNEGSKA come from the germline V gene (reference sequence). With 3 bases removed from V and 4 bases from J, the gap between germline ends came to 19 bases. The CDR3 length is 16 residues. The CDR3 DNA reads as TGCAGTGCTAGTAGGAGTCTATTAGGGGTCGGAAACACCATATATTTT. It codes for CSASRSLLGVGNTIYF.

CDR3 region: CASSPRGRDYNEQFF. The DNA of the CDR3 is TGTGCCAGCAGTCCAAGGGGGAGGGATTACAATGAGCAGTTCTTC. V and J are TRBV11-2 and TRBJ2-1; a possible D gene is TRBD2 (7 bases). From germline, CDR1 is SGHAT and CDR2 FQNNGV. Trimming stripped 6 bases from V and 4 bases from J, with 16 bases between. The CDR3 spans 15 residues.

The V gene is TRBV24-1, the J gene TRBJ2-2; D gene unclear. Germline V gene lookup returns CDR1 KGHDR and CDR2 SFDVKD. CDR3 size: 17 residues. V lost 1 base to trimming and J lost 6 bases, with 17 bases between them. The CDR3 protein is CATSDLASPASSGELFF. CDR3 coding DNA: TGTGCCACCAGTGATTTAGCCTCCCCCGCTAGTTCCGGGGAGCTGTTTTTT.

This clonotype was seen a few times. This rearrangement joins TRBV4-1 to TRBJ1-1; 9 bases map to TRBD1. The CDR3 has 15 residues. The V gene's germline CDR1 is MGHRA and CDR2 YSYEKL. The J segment lost 3 bases and the V segment lost 4 bases, leaving 6 bases of the junction unmatched. DNA for the CDR3: TGCGCCAGCAGCCCCGGGACAGGGAGGTACACTGAAGCTTTCTTT. Residues: CASSPGTGRYTEAFF.

This clonotype was observed a handful of times. For the CDR3, the DNA is TGCAGTGCTAGAGTGGCCGGGAGGAATGAGCAGTTCTTC. Translation gives CSARVAGRNEQFF. The chain is built from TRBV20-1 and TRBJ2-1; 7 positions agree with TRBD2. Trimming cost V 1 base and J 7 bases; bases outside gene matches: 4. The CDR3 is 13 residues long. Germline V gene lookup returns CDR1 DFQATT and CDR2 SNEGSKA (reference sequence).

This clonotype appeared many times. The chain has TRBV12-3 or TRBV12-4 and TRBJ2-5; 13 bases align to TRBD2. The trim removed 9 bases at V and 1 base at J, leaving 8 bases unmatched. This CDR3 has 16 amino acids. CDR3 sequence reads: CASSLGTSGTQETQYF. The CDR3 DNA follows: TGTGCCAGTTCCCTCGGGACTAGCGGGACCCAAGAGACCCAGTACTTC.

In this sample, this clonotype turned up a few times. J is TRBJ2-5 and V is TRBV29-1; D perhaps matches TRBD1 (6 bases). Germline CDR1 and CDR2: SQVTM and ANQGSEA. CDR3 length: 12 residues. V shed 7 bases and J shed 2 bases, with 11 bases lying between them. Here the CDR3 reads CSAQTGQETQYF. DNA for the CDR3: TGCAGCGCTCAGACAGGACAAGAGACCCAGTACTTC.

This clonotype has only a few counts. This chain connects TRBV20-1 to TRBJ2-4; 8 bases fit TRBD2. This CDR3 spans 13 amino acids. Germline CDR1 and CDR2: DFQATT and SNEGSKA (reference sequence). The junction had 1 base not matched to a gene; V was cut back by 5 bases and J by 1 base. The CDR3 is CSAGGGAKNIQYF. CDR3 coding DNA: TGCAGTGCTGGCGGGGGGGCCAAAAACATTCAGTACTTC.

This clonotype showed up many times. The chain carries TRBV5-6 and TRBJ1-6, with 8 bases lining up with TRBD1. The ends lost 5 bases at V and 0 bases at J; junction bases unmatched: 7. The CDR3 has 17 residues. Per the germline V gene, CDR1 is SGHDT and CDR2 is YYEEEE. The CDR3 loop reads CASSTDRVSSYNSPLHF. The CDR3 DNA sequence: TGTGCCAGCAGTACGGACAGGGTGAGCTCCTATAATTCACCCCTCCACTTT.

This clonotype showed up just a few times. This chain uses TRBV9 with TRBJ2-3; TRBD2 matches at 10 bases. Unmatched junction bases numbered 6, after V lost 9 bases and J lost 2 bases. Germline V lookup: CDR1 SGDLS, CDR2 YYNGEE. This CDR3 comprises 14 residues. The CDR3 nucleotides read TGTGCCACGGGAGCGGGGGGGATCACAGATACGCAGTATTTT. This gives the protein CATGAGGITDTQYF.

The chain combines TRBV7-9 with TRBJ2-7; no firm D call. The V gene's germline CDR1 is SEHNR and CDR2 FQNEAQ (reference sequence). Deletions cut 5 bases from V and 4 bases from J, with 18 bases between. This CDR3 is built from 15 residues. CDR3 amino acids: CASSVYRRFGYEQYF. The CDR3 nucleotides read TGTGCCAGCAGCGTGTATCGGCGGTTTGGTTACGAGCAGTACTTC.

In its sample, this clonotype was seen many times. The genes are TRBV11-1 and TRBJ2-2, with D uncertain. The germline CDR1 and CDR2 sequences are SGHAT and FQDESV (reference sequence). This CDR3 contains 12 residues. Trimming shortened V by 5 bases and J by 6 bases, and 7 bases separated the two germline ends. In DNA, the CDR3 is TGTGCCAGCAGCGGCCAAGCCGGGGAGCTGTTTTTT. As protein: CASSGQAGELFF.

V and J are TRBV11-2 and TRBJ1-4; D uncertain. The CDR3 runs to 16 residues. CDR1 SGHAT and CDR2 FQNNGV come from the germline V gene. Deletions cut 5 bases from V and 4 bases from J, with 17 bases between. The CDR3 loop is CASSRLLRADNEKLFF. The CDR3 region has the DNA TGTGCCAGCAGCCGCCTCTTAAGGGCCGATAATGAAAAACTGTTTTTT.

This clonotype occurred a few times. The chain couples TRBV9 to TRBJ1-2; 10 bases map to TRBD1. Germline CDR1 is SGDLS and CDR2 is YYNGEE. This CDR3 has 17 residues. The V and J ends lost 3 bases and 2 bases, in that order; junction bases with no gene match: 10. This chain's CDR3 is CASSDRDRGTQNYGYTF. Here the CDR3 DNA reads TGTGCCAGCAGCGACCGGGACAGGGGCACACAAAACTATGGCTACACCTTC. Combining the CDR3 with reference TRBV9 and TRBJ1-2 gives the whole variable domain DSGVTQTPKHLITATGQRVTLRCSPRSGDLSVYWYQQSLDQGLQFLIQYYNGEERAKGNILERFSAQQFPDLHSELNLSSLELGDSALYFCASSDRDRGTQNYGYTFGSGTRLTVV.

This clonotype was found a few times. The V gene is TRBV15, the J gene TRBJ2-7, with TRBD1 matching over 7 bases. The CDR3 is made up of 15 amino acids. Germline V CDR1 and CDR2: LNHNV, YYDKDF (reference sequence). The trim removed 2 bases at V and 3 bases at J, leaving 7 bases unmatched. The CDR3 DNA reads as TGTGCCACCAGCAGAAAGACAGGGTCAGGCTACGAGCAGTACTTC. This sequence encodes CATSRKTGSGYEQYF. The whole variable domain, filled in from reference TRBV15 and TRBJ2-7, reads DAMVIQNPRYQVTQFGKPVTLSCSQTLNHNVMYWYQQKSSQAPKLLFHYYDKDFNNEADTPDNFQSRRPNTSFCFLDIRSPGLGDTAMYLCATSRKTGSGYEQYFGPGTRLTVT.

This chain uses TRBV14 with TRBJ2-1; D is tentatively TRBD1 or TRBD2 (5 bases each). Germline V gene data show CDR1 as SGHDN and CDR2 as FVKESK. The CDR3 has 15 residues. V was trimmed by 5 bases and J by 4 bases, leaving 15 bases between them. The CDR3 here is CASSKGTKGYNEQFF. Here the CDR3 DNA reads TGTGCCAGCAGCAAAGGGACCAAAGGTTACAATGAGCAGTTCTTC.

This chain connects TRBV9 to TRBJ2-2; D is possibly TRBD2 (7 bases). V was clipped by 2 bases and J by 3 bases, with 11 bases between them. The CDR3 covers 15 residues. Germline lookup yields CDR1 SGDLS and CDR2 YYNGEE. CDR3 sequence reads: CASSVEGGHTGELFF. CDR3 bases: TGTGCCAGCAGCGTTGAGGGGGGGCACACCGGGGAGCTGTTTTTT.

CDR3 loop: CASSEVGTSYNEQFF. The CDR3 DNA follows: TGTGCCAGCAGTGAAGTGGGGACTAGCTACAATGAGCAGTTCTTC. The rearrangement uses TRBV2 and TRBJ2-1, with TRBD2 matching over 8 bases. The CDR3 contains 15 residues. The J segment lost 3 bases and the V segment lost 1 base, leaving 2 bases of the junction unmatched. Germline V gives CDR1 SNHLY, CDR2 FYNNEI.

This clonotype has just a few counts. V usage is TRBV2 and J usage is TRBJ2-5; D uncertain. The CDR3 runs 13 residues. V dropped 3 bases and J dropped 5 bases, with 10 bases sitting between them. Germline V gives CDR1 SNHLY, CDR2 FYNNEI. The CDR3 region has the DNA TGTGCCAGCAGTGAGGCCGTCCCGGAGACCCAGTACTTC. Translated: CASSEAVPETQYF.